These T cell receptor beta chains were read from a single sample in a study of control samples from healthy donors and cancer patients. Here immunoSEQ multiplex PCR was the method, and the copy in TCRdb shows in-frame clones only, minus some. Seen here are 25,000 to 35,000 clones, around 79% observed once, and the top ten hold about 20%. Sequencing was done on a sample of PBMCs. Receptors were obtained from a man aged 55 to 70 with head and neck cancer. CDR3s include the opening cysteine and the closing phenylalanine or tryptophan. The D gene is left open where the match is weak. For some rows the clone size is stated as once, few or many, or as a class when expanded; others skip it.

d_call	j_call	v_call	clone_size	cdr3_aa	cdr3_nt
TRBD1	TRBJ1-3	TRBV10-3	-	CAISTGGSGNTIYF	TGTGCCATCAGTACAGGGGGCTCTGGAAACACCATATATTTT
-	TRBJ2-7	TRBV27	-	CASSLYVGGVYEQYF	TGTGCCAGCAGTTTATACGTGGGAGGCGTCTACGAGCAGTACTTC
-	TRBJ2-1	TRBV10-2	once	CASSESESGSYNEQFF	TGCGCCAGCAGTGAGTCGGAGTCCGGCTCCTACAATGAGCAGTTCTTC
-	TRBJ1-6	TRBV29-1	-	CSVSYGASDSPLHF	TGCAGCGTTTCGTACGGGGCTTCCGATTCACCCCTCCACTTT
TRBD1	TRBJ1-6	TRBV14	-	CASRLTGVDSPLHF	TGTGCCAGCAGGTTAACAGGGGTGGACTCACCCCTCCACTTT
-	TRBJ2-1	TRBV18	-	CASSSTGDEQFF	TGTGCCAGCTCATCAACAGGTGATGAGCAGTTCTTC
-	TRBJ1-1	TRBV5-1	-	CASSLIARVSVTTNTEAFF	TGCGCCAGCAGCTTGATTGCCAGGGTTTCGGTCACGACGAACACTGAAGCTTTCTTT
-	TRBJ1-1	TRBV19	-	CASSRPGSLNTEAFF	TGTGCCAGTAGTAGGCCAGGGTCCTTGAACACTGAAGCTTTCTTT
-	TRBJ2-2	TRBV19	-	CASTPPGQHLTGELFF	TGTGCCAGTACCCCCCCCGGACAGCACCTCACCGGGGAGCTGTTTTTT
TRBD1	TRBJ2-5	TRBV19	-	CASSRRDRALQETQYF	TGTGCCAGTAGTCGCCGGGACAGAGCCTTACAAGAGACCCAGTACTTC
TRBD2	TRBJ2-7	TRBV3-1/TRBV3-2	-	CASSPPPTSGRAYEQYF	TGTGCCAGCAGCCCCCCCCCGACTAGCGGGAGGGCCTACGAGCAGTACTTC
-	TRBJ1-1	TRBV11-3	-	CASGRGMNTEAFF	TGTGCCAGCGGTCGTGGCATGAACACTGAAGCTTTCTTT
-	TRBJ2-1	TRBV7-9	-	CASSPSRQRGPSNEQFF	TGTGCCAGCAGCCCTTCCAGACAGCGAGGCCCCTCCAATGAGCAGTTCTTC
TRBD2	TRBJ2-1	TRBV3-1/TRBV3-2	-	CASSQVVSGRKNEQFF	TGTGCCAGCAGCCAAGTAGTTAGCGGGAGGAAAAATGAGCAGTTCTTC
-	TRBJ1-2	TRBV12-3/TRBV12-4	-	CASTQTRGYGYTF	TGTGCCAGCACCCAAACGAGGGGCTATGGCTACACCTTC
TRBD2	TRBJ2-3	TRBV24-1	-	CATSALGLAGLDTQYF	TGTGCCACCAGTGCCCTGGGACTAGCGGGGTTGGATACGCAGTATTTT
TRBD1	TRBJ1-1	TRBV7-3	-	CASSFLAGGGRRTEAFF	TGTGCCAGCAGCTTCCTAGCTGGAGGGGGCAGAAGAACTGAAGCTTTCTTT
-	TRBJ2-3	TRBV5-1	-	CASSSGGPPGGTDTQYF	TGCGCCAGCAGCTCCGGAGGACCCCCCGGGGGCACAGATACGCAGTATTTT
-	TRBJ1-5	TRBV7-8	few	CASSSDTFSNQPQHF	TGTGCCAGCAGCTCAGACACCTTTAGCAATCAGCCCCAGCATTTT
-	TRBJ2-7	TRBV20-1	-	CSARDRNEQYF	TGCAGTGCTAGAGATAGGAACGAGCAGTACTTC
-	TRBJ2-3	TRBV29-1	-	CSVPRLSDTQYF	TGCAGCGTGCCTCGACTCTCCGATACGCAGTATTTT
-	TRBJ1-1	TRBV6-1	-	CASSDAQTAPNTEAFF	TGTGCCAGCAGTGATGCGCAGACAGCCCCGAACACTGAAGCTTTCTTT
TRBD2	TRBJ2-1	TRBV7-9	-	CASSPWTSGRAAYNEQFF	TGTGCCAGCAGCCCTTGGACTAGCGGGAGAGCAGCCTACAATGAGCAGTTCTTC
-	TRBJ2-3	TRBV9	-	CASTPSGFSTDTQYF	TGTGCCAGCACCCCCTCTGGCTTTTCCACAGATACGCAGTATTTT
TRBD2	TRBJ2-7	TRBV27	-	CASSSRSLTSGRFVYEQYF	TGTGCCAGCAGTTCTCGGAGTTTGACTAGCGGGAGGTTTGTGTACGAGCAGTACTTC
-	TRBJ1-2	TRBV9	-	CASSLSPVSRYGYTF	TGTGCCAGCAGCCTATCCCCGGTTTCCCGCTATGGCTACACCTTC